Given below is one T cell receptor beta chain in context. The target antigen is unknown. This specimen comes from a study of a mutant IDH1 vaccine in newly diagnosed glioma. Study overall: Patients received vaccination from 4-6 weeks after radiotherapy alone, or with temozolomide cycles. Patients' prior therapy spanned radiotherapy, temozolomide, or both; most underwent both. Visit V12 happened at week 35; visit V13 happened at week 47.

This CDR3 spans 15 amino acids. V was pared by 5 bases and J by 3 bases, with 15 bases between. CDR1 and CDR2 from the germline V gene are LNHDA and SQIVND (reference sequence). Only in-frame clones appear in the TCRdb table, and some are missing; sequencing was by immunoSEQ multiplex PCR. The profile shows tens of thousands of clones, 86% of them singletons. This sample's time point: week 35, safety follow-up. It was 300 ug of mutant IDH1 20-mer peptide that made up each vaccine dose, given with topical imiquimod. The donors' diagnosis was new WHO grade 3 or 4 astrocytoma that was IDH1-mutant and ATRX-lost.

This sequence was found in a man aged 35-49 years with glioma. The chain has TRBV19 and TRBJ2-3; a weak D match, TRBD2 (6 bases). The sample consisted of PBMCs, taken from a glioma patient whose treatment included an IDH1 peptide vaccine. Here the CDR3 reads CASSPRGGWTDTQYF. CDR3 in DNA: TGTGCCAGTAGTCCACGGGGAGGTTGGACAGATACGCAGTATTTT.